These T cell receptor beta chains were read from a single sample in a study of CD8 T cells in ankylosing spondylitis. MiXCR, run by TCRdb on the 5' RACE reads, gives a single entry per CDR3 protein. The repertoire holds fewer than 550,000 distinct CDR3 sequences, with over 4% as singletons. Input material: blood, either unsorted or a sorted T cell fraction (not recorded which). Every receptor here comes from a male donor with ankylosing spondylitis. The CDR3 runs from the conserved cysteine through the conserved F or W.

TRBV15	TRBJ2-7	CATSRDSSYEQYF
TRBV20-1	TRBJ2-7	CSAHATGNPRREQYF
TRBV4-3	TRBJ2-7	CASSQGPTVSSYEQYF
TRBV7-8	TRBJ2-7	CASSLGGGYEQYF
TRBV10-3	TRBJ2-7	CAISETAYEQYF
TRBV6-4	TRBJ2-2	CASKGRDTGELFF
TRBV20-1	TRBJ2-5	CSAPPPGRGQETQYF
TRBV19	TRBJ1-1	CASSVGEWAKNTEAFF
TRBV12-3/TRBV12-4	TRBJ1-2	CASSSQGVNYYGYTF
TRBV5-5	TRBJ1-6	CASSSQDFWSPLHF
TRBV29-1	TRBJ1-1	CSGRTGGVTEAFF